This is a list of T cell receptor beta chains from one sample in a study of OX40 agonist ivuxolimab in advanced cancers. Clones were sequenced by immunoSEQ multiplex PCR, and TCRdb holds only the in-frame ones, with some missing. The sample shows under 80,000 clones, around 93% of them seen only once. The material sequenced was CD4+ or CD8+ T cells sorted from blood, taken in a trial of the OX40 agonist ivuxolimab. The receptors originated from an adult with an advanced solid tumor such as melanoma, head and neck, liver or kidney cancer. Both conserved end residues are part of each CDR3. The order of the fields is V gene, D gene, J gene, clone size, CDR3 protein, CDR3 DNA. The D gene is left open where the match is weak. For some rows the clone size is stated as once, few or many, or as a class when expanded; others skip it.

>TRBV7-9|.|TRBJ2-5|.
CASSLVETQYF
TGTGCCAGCAGCTTAGTTGAGACCCAGTACTTC
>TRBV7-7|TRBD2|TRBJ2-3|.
CASSPSTGLQVQYF
TGTGCCAGCAGCCCCAGCACGGGACTACAGGTGCAGTATTTT
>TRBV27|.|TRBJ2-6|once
CASTLFGSGNTGANVLTF
TGTGCCAGCACCTTATTTGGGTCGGGGAACACTGGGGCCAACGTCCTGACTTTC
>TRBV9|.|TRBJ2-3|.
CASSVGGGDTQYF
TGTGCCAGCAGCGTAGGAGGAGGAGATACGCAGTATTTT
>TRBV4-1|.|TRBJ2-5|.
CASSQGRQETQYF
TGCGCCAGCAGCCAGGGCAGACAAGAGACCCAGTACTTC
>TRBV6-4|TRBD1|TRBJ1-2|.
CASSDSPGQIYGYTF
TGTGCCAGCAGTGACTCCCCGGGACAGATCTATGGCTACACCTTC
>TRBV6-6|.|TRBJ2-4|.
CASRTGRAYAKNIQYF
TGTGCCAGCAGGACAGGCAGGGCTTATGCCAAAAACATTCAGTACTTC
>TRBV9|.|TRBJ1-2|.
CASSVAGQTYTF
TGTGCCAGCAGCGTAGCGGGACAAACCTACACCTTC
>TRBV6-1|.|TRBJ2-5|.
CASSYTGKETQYF
TGTGCCAGCAGCTATACAGGGAAAGAGACCCAGTACTTC
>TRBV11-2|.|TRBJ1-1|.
CASSFATGWGTEAFF
TGTGCCAGCAGCTTCGCGACAGGCTGGGGCACTGAAGCTTTCTTT
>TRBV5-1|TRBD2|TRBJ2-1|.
CASSLDLAGVQEQFF
TGCGCCAGCAGCTTAGACCTAGCGGGAGTCCAGGAGCAGTTCTTC
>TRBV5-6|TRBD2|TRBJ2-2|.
CASSPGTSGVTGELFF
TGTGCCAGCAGCCCCGGGACTAGCGGGGTCACCGGGGAGCTGTTTTTT
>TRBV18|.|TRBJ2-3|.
CASSPLGEDTQYF
TGTGCCAGCTCACCATTGGGAGAAGATACGCAGTATTTT
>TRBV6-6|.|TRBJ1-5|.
CASSYLDSVNQPQHF
TGTGCCAGCAGTTACCTAGACAGCGTCAATCAGCCCCAGCATTTT
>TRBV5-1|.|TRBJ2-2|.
CASSSSPRAGDTGELFF
TGCGCCAGCAGCTCCTCCCCCCGGGCCGGGGACACCGGGGAGCTGTTTTTT
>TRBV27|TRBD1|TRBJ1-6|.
CASSPQGAYNSPLHF
TGTGCCAGCAGCCCACAGGGGGCGTATAATTCACCCCTCCACTTT
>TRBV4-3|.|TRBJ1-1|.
CASSHPGGYTEAFF
TGCGCCAGCAGCCACCCGGGGGGGTACACTGAAGCTTTCTTT
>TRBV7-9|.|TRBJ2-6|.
CASSSDKAGANVLTF
TGTGCCAGCAGCTCCGACAAGGCTGGGGCCAACGTCCTGACTTTC
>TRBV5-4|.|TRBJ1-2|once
CASSLETRGNYGYTF
TGTGCCAGCAGCTTGGAAACCAGGGGTAACTATGGCTACACCTTC
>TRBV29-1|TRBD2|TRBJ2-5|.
CSVEVGGEETQYF
TGCAGCGTTGAGGTGGGAGGGGAAGAGACCCAGTACTTC